This TCR beta chain was found in a study of blood T cell repertoires in COVID-19. Overall study: COVID-19 samples collected from the United States, Italy and Spain covered acute and convalescent phases. The cDNA or gDNA used as material had been derived from T cells, B-cell-depleted T cells, or PBMCs.

V dropped 4 bases and J dropped 2 bases, with 21 bases sitting between them. The CDR3 is made up of 17 amino acids. Germline V gives CDR1 SGHAT, CDR2 FQNNGV. Per the original data handling: Reference gene primer amplification gave nucleated cell count estimates. This table comes from immunoSEQ multiplex PCR, and its TCRdb copy is limited to in-frame clones, with some not included. That table gives V, J and clone size, and the DNA gave D and trimming. The sample yields 55,000 to 75,000 clones, around nine tenths seen once. The clonotype comes from a human donor in a cohort sampled during active COVID-19. Specimen: peripheral blood. The rearrangement joins TRBV11-2 to TRBJ2-7; D perhaps matches TRBD2 (7 bases). The CDR3 protein is CASSSLRGGAPTYEQYF. CDR3 bases: TGTGCCAGCAGCTCCCTCAGAGGGGGGGCCCCGACCTACGAGCAGTACTTC. Looking up the rest from reference TRBV11-2 and TRBJ2-7 gives the full variable domain: EAGVAQSPRYKIIEKRQSVAFWCNPISGHATLYWYQQILGQGPKLLIQFQNNGVVDDSQLPKDRFSAERLKGVDSTLKIQPAKLEDSAVYLCASSSLRGGAPTYEQYFGPGTRLTVT.